This T cell receptor (beta chain) was recovered during a study of beta chain features in type 1 diabetes. Findings and caveats of the study: Shorter TCRB CDR3s, moderately but significantly so, were found in Type 1 diabetes patients in all four CD4+ subsets.

The CDR3 length is 12 residues. The V and J ends lost 6 bases and 0 bases respectively, with 6 bases between them. CDR1 MDHEN and CDR2 SYDVKM come from the germline V gene. This clone was counted only a few times. Its antigen remains unidentified. Since all of the isolated RNA was reverse transcribed, expressed TCRB transcripts were what got sequenced. Profiled with immunoSEQ multiplex PCR; TCRdb holds only in-frame clones, not every one. The sample lists about 650,000 clones; roughly an eighth were seen once. J is TRBJ2-7 and V is TRBV28, with D maybe TRBD2 (6 bases). Source material: naive CD4+ T cells from blood. This clonotype was sampled from a young man with type 1 diabetes. CDR3 loop: CASRGGSYEQYF. CDR3 DNA: TGTGCCAGCAGGGGGGGCTCCTACGAGCAGTACTTC.